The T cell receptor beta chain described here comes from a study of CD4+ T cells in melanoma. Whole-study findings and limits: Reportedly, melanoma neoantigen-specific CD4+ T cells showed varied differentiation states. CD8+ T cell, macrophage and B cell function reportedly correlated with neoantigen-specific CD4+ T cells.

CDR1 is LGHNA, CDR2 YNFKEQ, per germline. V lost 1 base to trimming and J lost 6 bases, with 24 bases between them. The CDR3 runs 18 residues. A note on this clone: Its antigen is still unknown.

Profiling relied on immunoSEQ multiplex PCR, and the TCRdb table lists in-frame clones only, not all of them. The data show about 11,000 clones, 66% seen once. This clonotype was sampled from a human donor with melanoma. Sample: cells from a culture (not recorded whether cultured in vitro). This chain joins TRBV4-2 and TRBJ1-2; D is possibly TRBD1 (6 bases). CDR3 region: CASSQAVGLGGSGDGYTF. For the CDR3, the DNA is TGTGCCAGCAGCCAAGCGGTGGGGTTGGGGGGGTCAGGGGATGGCTACACCTTC.